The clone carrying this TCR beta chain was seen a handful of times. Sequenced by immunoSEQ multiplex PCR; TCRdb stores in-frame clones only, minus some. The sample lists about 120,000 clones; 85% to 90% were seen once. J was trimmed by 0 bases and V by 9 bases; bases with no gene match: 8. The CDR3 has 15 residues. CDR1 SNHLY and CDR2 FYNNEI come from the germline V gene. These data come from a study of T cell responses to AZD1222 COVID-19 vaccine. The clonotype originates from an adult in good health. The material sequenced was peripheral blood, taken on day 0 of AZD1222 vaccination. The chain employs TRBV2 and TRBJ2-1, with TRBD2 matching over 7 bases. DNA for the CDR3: TGTGCCAGTCGACTAGCACAAAGCTCCTACAATGAGCAGTTCTTC. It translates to CASRLAQSSYNEQFF.